The 30 T cell receptor beta chains reported below all come from one sample, sequenced in a study of T-cell reconstitution after alpha-beta-depleted transplantation in children (dated by TCRdb to 2016 to 2018). In light of the paper, this sample's treatment or condition label describes: allogeneic hematopoietic cell transplantation with graft depleted of TCRalphabeta T cells and CD19 B cells. The library was generated by PCR. TCRdb records Illumina HiSeq 2500 as the sequencer. TCR library preparation used molecular barcoding, with unique molecular identifiers applied to normalize quantification of the TCRbeta repertoire. Using fastp trimming at Q25 and MiXCR clonotype assembly, TCRdb reanalyzed the public sequencing data and kept in-frame beta chains. Here each entry gathers all rows of one CDR3 protein and keeps the most common genes and DNA. Recorded for this sample are around 800,000 distinct CDR3 sequences; under 20% of them occurred a single time. Together, the top ten hold roughly 5% of the sample.

The starting material was PBMCs, mostly from graft donor cells, obtained 360 days after TCRalphabeta/CD19-depleted stem cell transplant. The receptors were gathered from a male patient younger than 18 who had a stem cell transplant for acute lymphoblastic leukemia, so the T cells may come from the graft donor.

The V and J genes are TRBV12-3 or TRBV12-4 and TRBJ1-1, with TRBD1 as a possible D gene (5 bases). The ends were cut back, 5 bases at V and 8 bases at J, with 12 bases in the middle. The CDR3 length is 12 residues. CDR3 in amino acids: CASSKGDLEAFF. The DNA for the CDR3 is TGTGCCAGCAGTAAAGGGGACTTGGAAGCTTTCTTT.

This clonotype was counted ten times or more. The chain combines TRBV5-1 with TRBJ2-7; D perhaps matches TRBD2 (6 bases). The CDR3 sequence is 14 residues long. Trimming took off 5 bases at V and 0 bases at J, with 12 bases between the two ends. The germline CDR1 and CDR2 sequences are SGHRS and YFSETQ. The CDR3 coding sequence is TGCGCCAGCAGACCGGGGGATAGCTCCTACGAGCAGTACTTC. The encoded protein is CASRPGDSSYEQYF.

The CDR3 bases are TGTGCCAGCAGCTTATCCCTCGGGATAGCTAGCGGGAAGGGGGAGCAGTACTTC. This translates into CASSLSLGIASGKGEQYF. The genes are TRBV7-9 and TRBJ2-7, with 9 bases that match TRBD2. This CDR3 spans 18 amino acids. The germline V gene has CDR1 SEHNR and CDR2 FQNEAQ (reference sequence). V lost 2 bases, J lost 7 bases, and 18 bases stayed unmatched.

This clonotype was seen a few times. The gene calls are TRBV20-1 and TRBJ2-5; perhaps TRBD2 as D (5 bases). The CDR3 runs to 13 residues. The germline CDR1 and CDR2 sequences are DFQATT and SNEGSKA (reference sequence). V lost 5 bases, J lost 2 bases, and 12 bases lay in between. The CDR3: CSAHFRRQETQYF. As DNA, the CDR3 is TGCAGTGCTCATTTTAGGAGGCAAGAGACCCAGTACTTC.

The chain uses TRBV7-9 and TRBJ2-1; possibly TRBD2 for D (5 bases). Germline V gene lookup returns CDR1 SEHNR and CDR2 FQNEAQ (reference sequence). The CDR3 totals 16 residues. V shed 2 bases and J shed 6 bases, with 17 bases lying between them. In nucleotides, the CDR3 is TGTGCCAGCAGCTTAAGAAAGGCTAGCTTTGCCAATGAGCAGTTCTTC. This sequence encodes CASSLRKASFANEQFF.

This chain joins TRBV5-1 and TRBJ1-1; tentatively, D is TRBD1 (5 bases). Trimming took 5 bases from V and 5 from J, leaving 13 bases between them. Germline values: CDR1 SGHRS, CDR2 YFSETQ. This CDR3 comprises 13 residues. The CDR3 here is CASRSRDGTEAFF. The CDR3 coding sequence is TGCGCCAGCAGATCCAGGGACGGAACTGAAGCTTTCTTT.

This clonotype was seen more than once but under ten times. The chain employs TRBV4-2 and TRBJ2-1; 15 bases match TRBD2. CDR1 is LGHNA and CDR2 is YNFKEQ in the germline V gene. This CDR3 region has 18 residues. V lost 1 base and J lost 8; bases outside the gene matches: 9. CDR3 residues: CASSQGKRTSGRGDEQFF. The CDR3 DNA reads TGTGCCAGCAGCCAAGGAAAGCGGACTAGCGGGAGGGGCGATGAGCAGTTCTTC.

This clonotype was seen at least ten times. This rearrangement joins TRBV29-1 to TRBJ2-7; 13 nucleotides agree with TRBD2. The CDR3 totals 17 residues. CDR1 is SQVTM, CDR2 ANQGSEA, per germline. V lost 2 bases and J lost 2; bases outside the gene matches: 9. The DNA of the CDR3 is TGCAGCGTTGAATCCCCGGGACTAGCGGGATCGGCCTACGAGCAGTACTTC. It is translated as CSVESPGLAGSAYEQYF.

This clonotype has a count of ten or more. The CDR3 is CAISEKDTQYF. The CDR3 DNA sequence: TGTGCCATCAGTGAGAAGGATACGCAGTATTTT. This chain uses TRBV10-3 with TRBJ2-3; no clear D. V was pared by 2 bases and J by 6 bases, with 3 bases between. Germline loops: CDR1 ENHRY, CDR2 SYGVKD. This CDR3 has 11 amino acids.

This clonotype was counted only a few times. The rearrangement uses TRBV4-2 and TRBJ2-1, with D perhaps matching TRBD2 (6 bases). V was shortened by 0 bases and J by 10 bases, with 16 bases between the two germline ends. The CDR3 extends over 15 amino acids. Germline loops: CDR1 LGHNA, CDR2 YNFKEQ. CDR3 nucleotides: TGTGCCAGCAGCCAAGATTTTCTAGCGCGCCTGGAGCAGTTCTTC. The encoded protein is CASSQDFLARLEQFF.

The chain carries TRBV5-1 and TRBJ2-1; D gene uncertain. Germline V gene sequence: CDR1 SGHRS, CDR2 YFSETQ. With 5 bases removed from V and 8 bases from J, the gap between germline ends came to 14 bases. The CDR3 runs to 13 residues. CDR3 nucleotide sequence: TGCGCCAGCAGAACCACTGCCCCCGATGAGCAGTTCTTC. Protein sequence: CASRTTAPDEQFF.

The chain carries TRBV5-1 and TRBJ1-1; unclear D gene. CDR1 and CDR2 (germline): SGHRS, YFSETQ. V was cut by 3 bases and J by 1 base, with 16 bases left in between. This CDR3 spans 16 amino acids. The CDR3 region is CASSYRDPRRNTEAFF. CDR3 nucleotides: TGCGCCAGCAGCTATAGAGACCCCAGGAGGAACACTGAAGCTTTCTTT.

At least ten counts were recorded for this clonotype. The gene calls are TRBV9 and TRBJ2-5; D possibly uses TRBD1 or TRBD2 (5 bases each). V was trimmed by 4 bases and J by 2 bases, leaving 24 bases between them. Germline V gene data show CDR1 as SGDLS and CDR2 as YYNGEE. The CDR3 is 18 amino acids. The CDR3 spells CASSTGPIRGSGQETQYF. The CDR3 coding sequence is TGTGCCAGCAGCACCGGACCTATTCGCGGGTCAGGGCAAGAGACCCAGTACTTC.

This clonotype was seen repeatedly, ten times or more. One junction end does not reproduce the germline sequence, and a read error may be involved. The chain employs TRBV27 and TRBJ2-1; a weak D match, TRBD1 (6 bases). Germline CDR1 is MNHEY and CDR2 is SMNVEV (reference sequence). This CDR3 spans 14 amino acids. CDR3 protein: CASSLKQGYSEQFF. Here the CDR3 DNA reads TGTGCCAGCAGTTTAAAACAGGGATACAGTGAGCAGTTCTTC.

This clonotype occurred once. CDR3 nucleotide sequence: TGCAGTGCTAGGACCCAGCGGGACCTCTACGAGCAGTACTTC. Amino acid sequence: CSARTQRDLYEQYF. This sequence joins TRBV20-1 and TRBJ2-7; the match to TRBD2 covers 7 bases. J gave up 3 bases and V 3 bases, and 8 bases lay outside the gene matches. Looked up from germline, CDR1 is DFQATT and CDR2 is SNEGSKA (reference sequence). CDR3 length: 14 amino acids.

The rearrangement links TRBV18 to TRBJ1-1; D is unresolved. The germline V gene has CDR1 KGHSH and CDR2 LQKENI. This CDR3 spans 12 amino acids. V lost 2 bases and J 7 bases, leaving 8 bases between the germline ends. CDR3 in DNA: TGTGCCAGCTCACCAGAACGGATTGAAGCTTTCTTT. Its translation: CASSPERIEAFF.

This rearrangement joins TRBV12-3 or TRBV12-4 to TRBJ2-1, with D hard to call. V was shortened by 2 bases and J by 0 bases, with 11 bases between the two germline ends. This CDR3 spans 16 amino acids. The CDR3 bases are TGTGCCAGCAGTTTAAGCCTGGGTCCCTCCTACAATGAGCAGTTCTTC. Translation gives CASSLSLGPSYNEQFF.

This clonotype was counted many times. The rearrangement joins TRBV7-2 to TRBJ2-1; D is perhaps TRBD1 (5 bases). Per the germline V gene, CDR1 is SGHTA and CDR2 is FQGNSA. With 2 bases removed from V and 8 bases from J, the gap between germline ends came to 19 bases. This CDR3 is built from 16 residues. The CDR3 DNA sequence: TGTGCCAGCAGCTTAATGGGGCAATGGGCAAGGGATGAGCAGTTCTTC. Its translation is CASSLMGQWARDEQFF.

The table lists this clonotype with a few counts. The chain links TRBV20-1 to TRBJ2-7; 7 bases fit TRBD2. Germline V lookup: CDR1 DFQATT, CDR2 SNEGSKA (reference sequence). The CDR3 length is 15 residues. V shed 0 bases and J 2 bases; nucleotides not matched to a gene: 7. CDR3 nucleotides: TGCAGTGCTAGAGATGGGGGGGGAGGGGCCTACGAGCAGTACTTC. It codes for CSARDGGGGAYEQYF.

Comments on this clonotype: The junction and the germline gene differ at one end; a read error may be behind it. The gene calls are TRBV15 and TRBJ2-1; maybe TRBD2 (5 bases). Germline lookup yields CDR1 LNHNV and CDR2 YYDKDF (reference sequence). This CDR3 has 16 residues. The CDR3 nucleotides are TGTGCCACCAGCAGTGCCCTAGGACTCACCTACAATGAGCGGTTCTTC. Residues: CATSSALGLTYNERFF.

This clonotype was detected a few times. CDR3 residues: CSVDFGMSYEQYF. The CDR3 DNA follows: TGCAGCGTTGATTTCGGGATGTCCTACGAGCAGTACTTC. The chain couples TRBV29-1 to TRBJ2-7; a possible D gene is TRBD2 (5 bases). CDR3 size: 13 residues. Germline CDR1 and CDR2: SQVTM and ANQGSEA. V lost 3 bases and J 1 base, leaving 10 bases between the germline ends.

This clonotype was found a few times. The rearrangement uses TRBV5-1 and TRBJ1-5; D not certain. Trimming removed 2 bases at V and 5 bases at J, with 14 bases between. The CDR3 sequence is 15 residues long. CDR1 is SGHRS, CDR2 YFSETQ, per germline. DNA for the CDR3: TGCGCCAGCAGCTTAGTCCCGTATGGGGATCAGCCCCAGCATTTT. Protein sequence: CASSLVPYGDQPQHF.

This clonotype was detected ten times or more. One junction end disagrees with the germline gene, perhaps due to a read error. V is TRBV5-1 and J is TRBJ2-1, with 10 bases identical to TRBD2. Germline CDR1 and CDR2: SGHRS and YFSETQ. CDR3 length: 16 amino acids. Here the CDR3 reads CASSLPSGSSYNEQFF. CDR3 sequence (DNA): TGTGCCAGCAGTTTACCTAGCGGGAGCTCCTACAATGAGCAGTTCTTC. Full variable domain (missing parts from reference TRBV5-1 and TRBJ2-1): KAGVTQTPRYLIKTRGQQVTLSCSPISGHRSVSWYQQTPGQGLQFLFEYFSETQRNKGNFPGRFSGRQFSNSRSEMNVSTLELGDSALYLCASSLPSGSSYNEQFFGPGTRLTVL.

The chain recombines TRBV29-1 with TRBJ2-1; a weak D match, TRBD2 (6 bases). Per germline, CDR1 SQVTM and CDR2 ANQGSEA. V lost 1 base and J lost 3, with 10 bases in between. The CDR3 is 14 residues long. The CDR3: CSVEARLDYNEQFF. The CDR3 DNA is TGCAGCGTTGAAGCTAGACTAGACTACAATGAGCAGTTCTTC.

This rearrangement joins TRBV24-1 to TRBJ2-3; 10 nucleotides agree with TRBD2. The CDR3 consists of 15 residues. V shed 4 bases, J shed 4 bases, and the junction held 4 bases outside the gene matches. Germline V gives CDR1 KGHDR, CDR2 SFDVKD. The CDR3 region is CATSDTGLAADTQYF. The CDR3 bases are TGTGCCACCAGTGACACCGGACTAGCGGCAGATACGCAGTATTTT.

This clonotype was seen more than once but under ten times. The V call is TRBV12-3 or TRBV12-4, the J call TRBJ2-1, with no clear D. V dropped 0 bases and J dropped 2 bases, with 14 bases sitting between them. This CDR3 is built from 17 residues. The CDR3 DNA sequence: TGTGCCAGCAGTTTAGCGCGGCTGCCTCTTCCCTACAATGAGCAGTTCTTC. Its protein is CASSLARLPLPYNEQFF.

This clonotype was seen ten or more times. Written as DNA, the CDR3 is TGTGCCAGCAATTGGGACAGCTCCTACGAGCAGTACTTC. It encodes CASNWDSSYEQYF. The chain joins TRBV6-5 to TRBJ2-7; 7 nucleotides agree with TRBD1. CDR1 is MNHEY, CDR2 SVGAGI, per germline. V trimming: 7 bases; J trimming: 0 bases; junction bases outside the gene matches: 3. This CDR3 is 13 amino acids long.

This clonotype was found a few times. V gene TRBV5-1 combines with J gene TRBJ2-7; possibly TRBD2 for D (6 bases). V lost 1 base, J lost 3 bases, and 17 bases lay in between. The CDR3 is 16 amino acids. CDR1 is SGHRS and CDR2 is YFSETQ in the germline V gene. The CDR3 nucleotides read TGCGCCAGCAGCTTGACTAGCCCGTCGTGGATCTACGAGCAGTACTTC. Its protein product is CASSLTSPSWIYEQYF.

The V call is TRBV5-6, the J call TRBJ2-5, with TRBD2 matching over 11 bases. The germline V gene encodes CDR1 SGHDT and CDR2 YYEEEE. This CDR3 region has 17 residues. The J segment lost 2 bases and the V segment lost 1 base, leaving 7 bases of the junction unmatched. CDR3 nucleotides: TGTGCCAGCAGCTTGTGGGTCATAGCGGGAGGGCAAGAGACCCAGTACTTC. It is translated as CASSLWVIAGGQETQYF.

The V and J genes are TRBV4-1 and TRBJ2-7; TRBD1 matches 7 bases. The J segment lost 7 bases and the V segment lost 6 bases, leaving 15 bases of the junction unmatched. In germline, CDR1 is MGHRA, CDR2 YSYEKL. The CDR3 is 15 amino acids. The CDR3 nucleotides are TGCGCCAGCAGACTAACGGGACAGCGTACGATGGAGCAGTACTTC. Its protein product is CASRLTGQRTMEQYF.